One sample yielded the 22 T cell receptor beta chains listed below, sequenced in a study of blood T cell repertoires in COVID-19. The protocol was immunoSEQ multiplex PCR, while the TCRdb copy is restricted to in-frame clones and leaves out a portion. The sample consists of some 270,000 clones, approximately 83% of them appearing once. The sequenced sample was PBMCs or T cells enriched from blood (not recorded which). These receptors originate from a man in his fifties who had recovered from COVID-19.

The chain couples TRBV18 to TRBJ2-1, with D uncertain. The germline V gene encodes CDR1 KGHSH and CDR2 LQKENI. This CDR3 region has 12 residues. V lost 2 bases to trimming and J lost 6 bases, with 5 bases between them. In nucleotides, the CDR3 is TGTGCCAGCTCACCATGGCTCAATGAGCAGTTCTTC. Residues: CASSPWLNEQFF.

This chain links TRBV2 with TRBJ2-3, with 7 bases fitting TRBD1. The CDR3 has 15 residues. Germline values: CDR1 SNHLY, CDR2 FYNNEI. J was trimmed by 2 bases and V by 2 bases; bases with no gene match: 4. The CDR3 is CASSEQGENTDTQYF. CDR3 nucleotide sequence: TGTGCCAGCAGTGAACAGGGGGAGAACACAGATACGCAGTATTTT.

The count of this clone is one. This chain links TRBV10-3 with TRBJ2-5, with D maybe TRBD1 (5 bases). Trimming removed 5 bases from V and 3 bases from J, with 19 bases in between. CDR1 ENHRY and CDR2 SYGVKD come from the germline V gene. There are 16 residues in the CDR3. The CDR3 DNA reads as TGTGCCATCAGTCCCGGCGTCAGGGATAGAGAAGAGACCCAGTACTTC. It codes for CAISPGVRDREETQYF.

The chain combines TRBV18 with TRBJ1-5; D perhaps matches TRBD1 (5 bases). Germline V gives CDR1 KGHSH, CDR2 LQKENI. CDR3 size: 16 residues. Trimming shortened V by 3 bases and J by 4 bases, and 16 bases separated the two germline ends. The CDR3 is CASSPAGPELNQPQHF. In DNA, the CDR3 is TGTGCCAGCTCACCGGCAGGGCCCGAGCTAAATCAGCCCCAGCATTTT.

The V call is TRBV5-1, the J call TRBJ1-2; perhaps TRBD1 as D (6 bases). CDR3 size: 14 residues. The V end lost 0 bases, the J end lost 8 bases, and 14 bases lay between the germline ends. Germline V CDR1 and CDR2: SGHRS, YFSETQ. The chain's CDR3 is CASSLDQGRWGYTF. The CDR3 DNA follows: TGCGCCAGCAGCTTGGATCAGGGGCGCTGGGGCTACACCTTC.

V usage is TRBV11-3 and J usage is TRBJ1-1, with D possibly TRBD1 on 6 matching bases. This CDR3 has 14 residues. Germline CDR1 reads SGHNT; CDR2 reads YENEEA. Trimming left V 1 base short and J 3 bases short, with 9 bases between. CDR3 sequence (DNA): TGTGCCAGCAGCTTAGTCGGACAGCACACTGAAGCTTTCTTT. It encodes CASSLVGQHTEAFF.

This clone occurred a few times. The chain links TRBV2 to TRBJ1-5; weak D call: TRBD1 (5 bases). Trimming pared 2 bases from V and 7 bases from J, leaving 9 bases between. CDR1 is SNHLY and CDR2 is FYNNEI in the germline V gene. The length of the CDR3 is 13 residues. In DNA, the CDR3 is TGTGCCAGCAGTGAACTGGAGGGGCAGCCCCAGCATTTT. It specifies CASSELEGQPQHF.

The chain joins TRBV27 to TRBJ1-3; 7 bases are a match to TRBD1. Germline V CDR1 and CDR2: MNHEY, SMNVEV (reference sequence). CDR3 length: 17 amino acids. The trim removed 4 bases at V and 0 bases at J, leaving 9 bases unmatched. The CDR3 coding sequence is TGTGCCAGCAGTTCCGCCCCCGACAGGGACTCTGGAAACACCATATATTTT. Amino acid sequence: CASSSAPDRDSGNTIYF.

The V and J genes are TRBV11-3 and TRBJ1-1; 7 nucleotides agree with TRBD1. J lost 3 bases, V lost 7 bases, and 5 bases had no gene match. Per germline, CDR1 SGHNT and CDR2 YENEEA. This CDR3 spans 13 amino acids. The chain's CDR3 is CASNRQGDTEAFF. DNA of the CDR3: TGTGCCAGCAACCGACAGGGTGACACTGAAGCTTTCTTT.

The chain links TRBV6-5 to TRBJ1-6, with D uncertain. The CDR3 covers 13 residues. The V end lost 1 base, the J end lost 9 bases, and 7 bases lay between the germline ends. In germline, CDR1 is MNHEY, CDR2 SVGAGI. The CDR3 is CASSYFLGSPLHF. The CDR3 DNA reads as TGTGCCAGCAGTTACTTCCTAGGTTCACCCCTCCACTTT.

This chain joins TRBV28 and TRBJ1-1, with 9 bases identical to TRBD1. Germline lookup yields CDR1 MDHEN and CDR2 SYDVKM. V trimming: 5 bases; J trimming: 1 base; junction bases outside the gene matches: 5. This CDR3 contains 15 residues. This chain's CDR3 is CASSERQGGNTEAFF. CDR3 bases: TGTGCCAGCAGTGAACGACAGGGGGGGAACACTGAAGCTTTCTTT.

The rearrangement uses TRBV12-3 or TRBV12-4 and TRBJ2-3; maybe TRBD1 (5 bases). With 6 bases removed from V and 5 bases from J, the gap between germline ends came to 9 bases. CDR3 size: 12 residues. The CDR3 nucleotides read TGTGCCAGCAGGCCTACAGGAGATACGCAGTATTTT. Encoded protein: CASRPTGDTQYF.

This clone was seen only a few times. CDR3 nucleotide sequence: TGTGCCAGCAGTTACAGGGGTAAAGGTACTGAAGCTTTCTTT. This codes for CASSYRGKGTEAFF. The chain combines TRBV6-5 with TRBJ1-1; D is perhaps TRBD1 (5 bases). The CDR3 totals 14 residues. The V gene's germline CDR1 is MNHEY and CDR2 SVGAGI. V lost 2 bases, J lost 5 bases, and 12 bases lay in between.

The CDR3 sequence is CASSSSTSYEQYF. CDR3 nucleotide sequence: TGTGCCAGCAGCTCGAGTACTAGTTACGAGCAGTACTTC. This chain joins TRBV7-9 and TRBJ2-7, with D maybe TRBD2 (5 bases). The V end lost 4 bases, the J end lost 4 bases, and 11 bases lay between the germline ends. Germline V gene data show CDR1 as SEHNR and CDR2 as FQNEAQ (reference sequence). This CDR3 is built from 13 residues.

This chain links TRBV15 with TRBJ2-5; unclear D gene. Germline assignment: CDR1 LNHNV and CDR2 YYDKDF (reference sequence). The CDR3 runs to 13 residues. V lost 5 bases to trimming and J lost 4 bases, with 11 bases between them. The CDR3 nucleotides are TGTGCCACCAGCCCCCCGGAGAGAGAGACCCAGTACTTC. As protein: CATSPPERETQYF.

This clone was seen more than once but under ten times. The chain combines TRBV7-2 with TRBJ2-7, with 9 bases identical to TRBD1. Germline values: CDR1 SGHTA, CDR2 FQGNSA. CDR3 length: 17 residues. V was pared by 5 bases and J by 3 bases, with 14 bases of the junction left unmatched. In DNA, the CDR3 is TGTGCCAGCAGCAGTGGATGGGGACAGGGATTTCTCTACGAGCAGTACTTC. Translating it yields CASSSGWGQGFLYEQYF.

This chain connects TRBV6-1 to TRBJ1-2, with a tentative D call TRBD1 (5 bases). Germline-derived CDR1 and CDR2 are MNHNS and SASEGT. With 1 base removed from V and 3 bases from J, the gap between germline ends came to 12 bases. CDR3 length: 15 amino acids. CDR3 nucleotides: TGTGCCAGCAGTGAAGGGTATGGGGCAGACTATGGCTACACCTTC. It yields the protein CASSEGYGADYGYTF.

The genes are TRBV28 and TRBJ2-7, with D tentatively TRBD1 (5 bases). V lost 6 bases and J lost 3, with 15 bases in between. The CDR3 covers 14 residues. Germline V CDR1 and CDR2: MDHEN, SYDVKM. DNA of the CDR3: TGTGCCAGCAGGGTTCCAGGGCCCGGCTACGAGCAGTACTTC. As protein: CASRVPGPGYEQYF.

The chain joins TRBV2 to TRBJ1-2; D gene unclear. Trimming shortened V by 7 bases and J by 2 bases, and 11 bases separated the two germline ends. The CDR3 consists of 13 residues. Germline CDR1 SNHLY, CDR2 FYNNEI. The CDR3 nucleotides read TGTGCCAGCAACCCTGATGAGAACTATGGCTACACCTTC. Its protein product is CASNPDENYGYTF. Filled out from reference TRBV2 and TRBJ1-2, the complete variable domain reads EPEVTQTPSHQVTQMGQEVILRCVPISNHLYFYWYRQILGQKVEFLVSFYNNEISEKSEIFDDQFSVERPDGSNFTLKIRSTKLEDSAMYFCASNPDENYGYTFGSGTRLTVV.

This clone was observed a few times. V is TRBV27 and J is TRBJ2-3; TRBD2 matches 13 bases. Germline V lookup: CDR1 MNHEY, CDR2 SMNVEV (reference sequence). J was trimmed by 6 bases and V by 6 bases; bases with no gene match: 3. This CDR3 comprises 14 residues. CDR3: CASRLGLAGDTQYF. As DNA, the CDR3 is TGTGCCAGCAGGCTGGGACTAGCGGGGGATACGCAGTATTTT.

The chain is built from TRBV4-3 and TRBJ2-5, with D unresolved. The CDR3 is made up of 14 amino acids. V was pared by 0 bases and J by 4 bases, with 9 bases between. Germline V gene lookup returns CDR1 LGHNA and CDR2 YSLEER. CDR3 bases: TGCGCCAGCAGCCAAGATATTAGAAGAGAGACCCAGTACTTC. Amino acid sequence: CASSQDIRRETQYF.

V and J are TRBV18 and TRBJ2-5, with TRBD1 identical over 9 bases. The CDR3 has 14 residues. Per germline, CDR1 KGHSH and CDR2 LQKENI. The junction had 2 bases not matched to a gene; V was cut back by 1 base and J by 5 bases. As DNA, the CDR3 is TGTGCCAGCTCACCACTGGGACAGGGCGAGACCCAGTACTTC. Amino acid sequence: CASSPLGQGETQYF.